This T cell receptor beta chain was sequenced for a study of T-cell reconstitution after alpha-beta-depleted transplantation in children. This clonotype showed up just a few times. Its antigen remains unidentified. Study conclusions and caveats: Roughly two months post-transplant, alpha-beta T cells reportedly originated from several hundred graft clones that had expanded.

During its preparation, the TCRbeta library received unique molecular identifiers. One entry per CDR3 protein results from TCRdb running MiXCR on the PCR reads. The data hold just under 350,000 distinct CDR3 sequences, with roughly 15% observed a single time. The sample was PBMCs, mostly from graft donor cells, taken 360 days after TCRalphabeta/CD19-depleted stem cell transplant. The clonotype comes from a male patient aged 2 to 9 who had a stem cell transplant for acute lymphoblastic leukemia, so the T cells may come from the graft donor.

CDR3 nucleotide sequence: TGTGCCAGCAGTTTATGGACAGGGGAGGTGGATACGCAGTATTTT. The encoded protein is CASSLWTGEVDTQYF. V and J are TRBV28 and TRBJ2-3, with TRBD1 matching 8 bases. CDR1 is MDHEN and CDR2 is SYDVKM in the germline V gene. The CDR3 covers 15 residues. With 0 bases clipped from V and 6 bases from J, the junction kept 5 bases outside the gene matches.